The T cell receptor (beta chain) described here comes from a study of post-analysis software for immune sequencing data. Turning to the study itself: Relapsing-remitting, secondary progressive and progressive-relapsing multiple sclerosis were all included among the disease courses. Broader study findings: Normalized Chao1 diversity was significantly reduced in patients versus controls. Samples prepared in the same batch strongly co-clustered by F measure. Patients carried a few TRBV segments more frequently than controls did, and TRBV5-6, TRBV5-1 and TRBV20-1 were among them.

V was pared by 3 bases and J by 2 bases, with 8 bases of the junction left unmatched. There are 17 residues in the CDR3. Germline V gene sequence: CDR1 KGHSH, CDR2 LQKENI. TCR beta cDNA libraries had unique molecular identifiers. Input amounts of 1 to 10 million T cells were used. These gave roughly 0.5 million cDNA molecules, so each molecule approximated one T cell. TCRdb redid the calling of the PCR reads with MiXCR, one entry per CDR3 protein. The data show approximately 630,000 distinct CDR3 sequences, more than 50% seen once. For this clonotype: The target antigen is unknown.

Sequencing was carried out using blood. V and J are TRBV18 and TRBJ2-1; 9 positions match TRBD2. The sequence was collected from a girl aged 2 to 9 with multiple sclerosis. The CDR3 here is CASSPLEAGGPYNEQFF. CDR3 DNA: TGTGCCAGCTCACCCCTTGAGGCGGGAGGGCCCTACAATGAGCAGTTCTTC.